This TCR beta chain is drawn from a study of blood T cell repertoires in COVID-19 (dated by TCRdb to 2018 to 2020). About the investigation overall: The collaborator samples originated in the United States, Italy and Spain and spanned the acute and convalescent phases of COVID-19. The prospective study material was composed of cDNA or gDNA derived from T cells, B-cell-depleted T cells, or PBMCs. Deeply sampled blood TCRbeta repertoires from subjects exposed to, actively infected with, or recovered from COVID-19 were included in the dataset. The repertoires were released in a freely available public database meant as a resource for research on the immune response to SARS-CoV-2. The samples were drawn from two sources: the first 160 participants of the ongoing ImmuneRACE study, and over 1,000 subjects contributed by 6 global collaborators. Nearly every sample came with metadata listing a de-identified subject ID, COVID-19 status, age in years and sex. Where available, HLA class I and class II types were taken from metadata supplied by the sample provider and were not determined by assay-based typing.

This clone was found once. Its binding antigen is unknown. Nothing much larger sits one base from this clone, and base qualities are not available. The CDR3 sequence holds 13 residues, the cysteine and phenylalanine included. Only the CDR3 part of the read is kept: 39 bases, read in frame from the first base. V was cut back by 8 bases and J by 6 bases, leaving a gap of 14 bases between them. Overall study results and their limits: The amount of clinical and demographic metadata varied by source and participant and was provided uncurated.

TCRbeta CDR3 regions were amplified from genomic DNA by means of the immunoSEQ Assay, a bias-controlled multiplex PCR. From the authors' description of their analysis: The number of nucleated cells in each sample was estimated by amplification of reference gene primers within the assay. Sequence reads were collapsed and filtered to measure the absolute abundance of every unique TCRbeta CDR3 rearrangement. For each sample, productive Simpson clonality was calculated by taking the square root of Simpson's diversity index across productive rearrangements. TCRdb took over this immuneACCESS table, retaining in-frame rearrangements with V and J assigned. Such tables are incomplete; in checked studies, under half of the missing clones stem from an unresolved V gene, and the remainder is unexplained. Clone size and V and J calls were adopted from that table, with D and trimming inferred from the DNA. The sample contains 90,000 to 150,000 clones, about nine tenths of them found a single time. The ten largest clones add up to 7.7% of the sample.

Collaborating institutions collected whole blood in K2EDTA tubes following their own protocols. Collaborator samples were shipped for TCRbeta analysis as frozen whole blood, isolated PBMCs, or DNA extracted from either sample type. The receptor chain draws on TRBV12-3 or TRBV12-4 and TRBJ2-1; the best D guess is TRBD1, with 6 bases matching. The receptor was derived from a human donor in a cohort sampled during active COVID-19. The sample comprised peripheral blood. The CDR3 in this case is CASGWTVTNEQFF. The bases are TGTGCCAGCGGCTGGACAGTTACCAATGAGCAGTTCTTC.